This T cell receptor beta chain was observed in a study of regulatory T cells in long-lasting Graves disease. On the study more broadly: It was over 5 years of antithyroid drugs, with positive TSH receptor antibodies, that meant persistent Graves' disease.

Trimming removed 3 bases from V and 3 bases from J, with 18 bases in between. Germline CDR1 SQVTM, CDR2 ANQGSEA. The CDR3 sequence is 15 residues long. This clonotype was observed a few times. Time point meaning: persistent/refractory GD, antithyroid drugs over 5 years with positive TRAb. Isolated PBMC RNA provided the starting material for the TCR library. Arm-PCR of CDR3 regions and iRepertoire HTBI primers were the basis on which TCR beta libraries were built. TCRdb independently ran MiXCR on the multiplex PCR reads; one entry per CDR3 protein. The sample comprises approximately 400,000 distinct CDR3 sequences, 23% of which are singletons, and less than 30% rests with the top ten.

The receptor comes from a woman aged 40 to 50 with Graves disease. The sequencing used peripheral blood mononuclear cells (PBMCs), collected when the disease was refractory, from a patient treated with antithyroid drugs. The V gene is TRBV29-1, the J gene TRBJ2-7; perhaps TRBD2 as D (6 bases). The chain's CDR3 is CSVEWGDSPDYEQYF. The CDR3 DNA is TGCAGCGTTGAGTGGGGGGACTCACCCGACTACGAGCAGTACTTC.